Listed below are T cell receptor beta chains from one sample, sequenced in a study of beta chain features in type 1 diabetes. Libraries were prepared by immunoSEQ multiplex PCR; TCRdb keeps only in-frame clonotypes and omits some of them. The sample records around 58,000 clones, about 55% being singletons. Material: Tregs from blood. The source of these receptors is a young woman in good health. Each CDR3 is given with its conserved first and last residue. The D gene is left open where the match is weak. Expanded clones are given a class, and other clones once, few, many or no size at all.

CDR3 length	D gene	J gene	V gene	clone size	CDR3 DNA	CDR3 protein
13	TRBD1	TRBJ2-1	TRBV2	NA	TGTGCCAGCTTGAGGGACAGGTACAATGAGCAGTTCTTC	CASLRDRYNEQFF
12	NA	TRBJ1-3	TRBV29-1	NA	TGCAGCGTCCTGAGCTCTGGAAACACCATATATTTT	CSVLSSGNTIYF
13	TRBD1	TRBJ2-1	TRBV7-2	NA	TGTGCCAGCAGCAGGGACAGGGACAATGAGCAGTTCTTC	CASSRDRDNEQFF
12	NA	TRBJ1-2	TRBV10-3	few	TGTGCCATCAGTGCAGAATACTATGGCTACACCTTC	CAISAEYYGYTF
17	TRBD2	TRBJ2-1	TRBV5-1	few	TGCGCCAGCAGCTTCAAAACGGGACTAGCGGCCTCGGGTGAGCAGTTCTTC	CASSFKTGLAASGEQFF
15	NA	TRBJ1-2	TRBV18	few	TGTGCCAGCTCACCCAGGGACACCTCCTGGGATGGCTACACCTTC	CASSPRDTSWDGYTF
13	NA	TRBJ2-6	TRBV27	NA	TGTGCCAGCAGTCGGTCTGGGGCCAACGTCCTGACTTTC	CASSRSGANVLTF
15	TRBD2	TRBJ2-1	TRBV6-1	NA	TGTGCCAGCAGGCCTGGACTAGCGGGAACGAATGAGCAGTTCTTC	CASRPGLAGTNEQFF
14	TRBD1	TRBJ1-1	TRBV10-3	many	TGTGCCATCAGAAAGGGACAGGAGAACACTGAAGCTTTCTTT	CAIRKGQENTEAFF
19	TRBD1	TRBJ2-2	TRBV15	NA	TGTGCCACCAGCAGAGATCGTATGGCAGGGGGTATGAACACCGGGGAGCTGTTTTTT	CATSRDRMAGGMNTGELFF